This passage covers 19 T cell receptor beta chains from one sample sequenced in a study of blood T cell repertoires in COVID-19. Clones were sequenced by immunoSEQ multiplex PCR, and TCRdb holds only the in-frame ones, with some missing. This sample yields hundreds of thousands of clones, of which about 89% are seen a single time; around 3% belongs to the top ten. The specimen was peripheral blood. The receptors come from a woman younger than 45 with COVID-19, enrolled during active disease.

The chain has TRBV27 and TRBJ2-7; D gene uncertain. This CDR3 has 12 amino acids. CDR1 is MNHEY and CDR2 is SMNVEV in the germline V gene (reference sequence). Deletions cut 5 bases from V and 6 bases from J, with 11 bases between. The CDR3 region is CASSTDFREQYV. In DNA form, the CDR3 reads TGTGCCAGCAGTACCGACTTCCGCGAGCAGTACGTC.

The CDR3: CASSSRDRGMKLFF. In DNA, the CDR3 is TGTGCCAGCAGTTCCCGGGACAGGGGAATGAAACTGTTTTTT. This rearrangement joins TRBV27 to TRBJ1-4, with 10 bases aligning to TRBD1. The CDR3 spans 14 residues. CDR1 is MNHEY, CDR2 SMNVEV, per germline (reference sequence). Trimming at V came to 4 bases and at J to 11 bases, leaving 7 bases not matched to a gene.

The chain has TRBV7-2 and TRBJ1-6; D not resolved. Looked up from germline, CDR1 is SGHTA and CDR2 is FQGNSA. The V and J ends lost 5 bases and 7 bases respectively, with 15 bases between them. The CDR3 spans 15 residues. CDR3 in amino acids: CASSQTPGSNSPLHF. In DNA form, the CDR3 reads TGTGCCAGCAGCCAAACTCCAGGCTCCAATTCACCCCTCCACTTT.

The chain has TRBV27 and TRBJ2-3; perhaps TRBD1 as D (6 bases). Trimming cost V 6 bases and J 6 bases, with 7 bases left between them. The CDR3 loop spans 11 amino acids. CDR1 is MNHEY and CDR2 is SMNVEV in the germline V gene (reference sequence). The chain's CDR3 is CASRQGDTQYF. CDR3 coding DNA: TGTGCCAGCAGGCAGGGGGATACGCAGTATTTT.

This clone showed up just a few times. This chain joins TRBV29-1 and TRBJ2-6; D gene unclear. CDR1 is SQVTM, CDR2 ANQGSEA, per germline. Trimming stripped 1 base from V and 0 bases from J, with 10 bases between. This CDR3 region has 16 residues. The CDR3 coding sequence is TGCAGCGTTGAAGGAGACATTACCTCTGGGGCCAACGTCCTGACTTTC. As protein: CSVEGDITSGANVLTF.

The chain uses TRBV5-4 and TRBJ2-1; 8 bases are a match to TRBD1. This CDR3 region has 14 residues. Germline trimming cut 0 bases from V and 7 bases from J; bases unmatched to any gene: 3. Germline-derived CDR1 and CDR2 are SGHNT and YYREEE (reference sequence). The CDR3 DNA is TGTGCCAGCAGCTTGGGGACAGGGTTTAATGAGCAGTTCTTC. Translation gives CASSLGTGFNEQFF.

The chain couples TRBV6-5 to TRBJ1-6; TRBD1 matches 8 bases. Germline loops: CDR1 MNHEY, CDR2 SVGAGI. This CDR3 has 14 amino acids. Unmatched junction bases numbered 2, after V lost 6 bases and J lost 4 bases. CDR3 DNA: TGTGCCAGCAGGCGGACAGGGTATAATTCACCCCTCCACTTT. Its translation: CASRRTGYNSPLHF.

V and J are TRBV7-9 and TRBJ2-5, with TRBD2 matching 8 bases. V was clipped by 5 bases and J by 4 bases; unmatched bases: 3. Germline assignment: CDR1 SEHNR and CDR2 FQNEAQ (reference sequence). The CDR3 consists of 13 residues. CDR3 residues: CASSPGGVETQYF. In nucleotides, the CDR3 is TGTGCCAGCAGCCCGGGAGGGGTAGAGACCCAGTACTTC.

The rearrangement joins TRBV6-5 to TRBJ2-1, with D possibly matching TRBD1 (5 bases). The CDR3 sequence is 14 residues long. Trimming removed 2 bases from V and 6 bases from J, with 11 bases in between. Per germline, CDR1 MNHEY and CDR2 SVGAGI. The CDR3: CASSYLRQTNEQFF. The CDR3 nucleotides are TGTGCCAGCAGTTACCTGAGACAGACCAATGAGCAGTTCTTC.

The rearrangement uses TRBV21-1 and TRBJ2-2; the DNA was not used to check the table's D call, TRBD2. TRBV21-1 is a pseudogene segment. The CDR3 extends over 16 amino acids. CDR3 DNA: TGTGCCAGCAGCAAAGTTGGCGCACCGGGCACCGGGGAGCTGTTTTTT. It specifies CASSKVGAPGTGELFF.

This clone was observed a single time. The chain uses TRBV5-1 and TRBJ2-3; 7 bases agree with TRBD2. Unmatched junction bases numbered 6, after V lost 5 bases and J lost 0 bases. The CDR3 has 15 amino acids. Germline CDR1 is SGHRS and CDR2 is YFSETQ. CDR3 nucleotide sequence: TGCGCCAGCAGAAACCAAGCGGGGAGCACAGATACGCAGTATTTT. Amino acids: CASRNQAGSTDTQYF.

The chain links TRBV12-5 to TRBJ2-2; TRBD1 matches 8 bases. Trimming cost V 2 bases and J 4 bases; bases outside gene matches: 6. This CDR3 contains 16 residues. CDR1 and CDR2 (germline): LGHNT, FRNRAP. CDR3 nucleotide sequence: TGTGCTAGTGGTTTGAGGACAGGGCCCCTCACCGGGGAGCTGTTTTTT. The encoded protein is CASGLRTGPLTGELFF.

About this clone: The sample has other DNA sequences that encode this CDR3 too. V is TRBV19 and J is TRBJ1-5, with TRBD1 as a possible D gene (6 bases). The CDR3 length is 15 residues. The germline gives CDR1 LNHDA, CDR2 SQIVND (reference sequence). Trimming shortened V by 3 bases and J by 1 base, and 10 bases separated the two germline ends. In nucleotides, the CDR3 is TGTGCCAGTAGTATTTTACAGGGAAGCAATCAGCCCCAGCATTTT. It yields the protein CASSILQGSNQPQHF.

The chain has TRBV1 and TRBJ2-7; the table's D call, TRBD2, was not checked against the DNA. TRBV1 is described as a pseudogene. The CDR3 sequence is 13 residues long. The CDR3 DNA sequence: TGCACCAGCAGCCCCCCGGGAACCTACGAGCAGTACGTC. This sequence encodes CTSSPPGTYEQYV.

The chain couples TRBV11-2 to TRBJ2-1, with 12 bases matching TRBD2. The CDR3 sequence is 17 residues long. Losses at the gene ends were 0 bases for V and 4 bases for J; bases not matched to a gene: 4. Germline V gene sequence: CDR1 SGHAT, CDR2 FQNNGV. The CDR3 loop is CASSLDLAGGPYNEQFF. CDR3 DNA sequence: TGTGCCAGCAGCTTAGACCTAGCGGGAGGGCCGTACAATGAGCAGTTCTTC.

The CDR3 bases are TGTGCCAGCAGCTTAGAGTTCGGGAGCACTGAAGCTTTCTTT. Translation: CASSLEFGSTEAFF. The rearrangement links TRBV11-2 to TRBJ1-1, with unresolved D. Germline assignment: CDR1 SGHAT and CDR2 FQNNGV. V shed 0 bases and J shed 4 bases, with 9 bases lying between them. This CDR3 is built from 14 residues.

This rearrangement joins TRBV11-3 to TRBJ2-1; possible D gene TRBD2, 5 bases. Germline lookup yields CDR1 SGHNT and CDR2 YENEEA. The V and J ends lost 0 bases and 16 bases respectively, with 19 bases between them. There are 14 residues in the CDR3. The CDR3 is CASSLDSAGRMTFF. In DNA, the CDR3 is TGTGCCAGCAGCTTAGACTCGGCGGGCAGAATGACCTTCTTC.

J is TRBJ1-6 and V is TRBV30; D might be TRBD1 (6 bases). CDR3 length: 14 residues. V was clipped by 5 bases and J by 9 bases, with 17 bases between them. In germline, CDR1 is GTSNPN, CDR2 SVGIG (reference sequence). The DNA of the CDR3 is TGTGCCTGGGCCTTAGTCCAGGGGACTTCACCCCTCCACTTT. As protein: CAWALVQGTSPLHF.

This clone has more than one count but fewer than ten. This rearrangement joins TRBV4-1 to TRBJ2-7; D call uncertain. The V end lost 1 base, the J end lost 3 bases, and 7 bases lay between the germline ends. The CDR3 runs 13 residues. Looked up from germline, CDR1 is MGHRA and CDR2 is YSYEKL. The CDR3 spells CASSQAPGYEQYF. The CDR3 region has the DNA TGCGCCAGCAGCCAAGCCCCAGGCTACGAGCAGTACTTC.